The next 14 T cell receptor beta chains were all read from a single sample in a study of T cell repertoires in cytomegalovirus infection. No antigen has been identified for these receptors. A single record per CDR3 protein comes from TCRdb applying MiXCR to the reads. The sample holds roughly 78,000 distinct CDR3 sequences, approximately 42% seen once. The material sequenced was CD8+ T cells from cultured PBMCs, taken from culture after CMV antigen stimulation. The receptors were sampled from a human donor in good health (CMV status not recorded). Some clones in this sample may be carry-over from other donors' samples.

This chain connects TRBV7-9 to TRBJ2-5; D is perhaps TRBD1 or TRBD2 (5 bases each). The germline gives CDR1 SEHNR, CDR2 FQNEAQ (reference sequence). V lost 1 base and J lost 1, with 10 bases in between. The CDR3 has 15 amino acids. The CDR3 region has the DNA TGTGCCAGCAGCTTAGTCGGGGCTATCCAAGAGACCCAGTACTTC. Translated, it gives CASSLVGAIQETQYF. The full variable domain, rest sourced from reference TRBV7-9 and TRBJ2-5, is DTGVSQNPRHKITKRGQNVTFRCDPISEHNRLYWYRQTLGQGPEFLTYFQNEAQLEKSRLLSDRFSAERPKGSFSTLEIQRTEQGDSAMYLCASSLVGAIQETQYFGPGTRLLVL.

The chain combines TRBV2 with TRBJ1-2, with TRBD1 matching 7 bases. From germline, CDR1 is SNHLY and CDR2 FYNNEI. CDR3 length equals 14 residues. With 3 bases clipped from V and 4 bases from J, the junction kept 5 bases outside the gene matches. The CDR3 protein is CASSDSGQPYGYTF. Here the CDR3 DNA reads TGTGCCAGCAGTGATTCGGGACAGCCCTATGGCTACACCTTC. Using reference TRBV2 and TRBJ1-2 for the parts outside the CDR3, the full variable domain is EPEVTQTPSHQVTQMGQEVILRCVPISNHLYFYWYRQILGQKVEFLVSFYNNEISEKSEIFDDQFSVERPDGSNFTLKIRSTKLEDSAMYFCASSDSGQPYGYTFGSGTRLTVV.

V is TRBV4-3 and J is TRBJ1-3; 7 nucleotides agree with TRBD1. This CDR3 is 17 amino acids long. The germline CDR1 and CDR2 sequences are LGHNA and YSLEER. The V segment lost 4 bases and the J segment 3 bases; nucleotides outside the gene matches: 12. CDR3 sequence: CASSPHLDRVGGNTIYF. DNA for the CDR3: TGCGCCAGCAGCCCCCACCTCGACAGGGTCGGTGGAAACACCATATATTTT.

This chain connects TRBV7-3 to TRBJ2-3; weak D call: TRBD1 (6 bases). Trimming removed 1 base from V and 6 bases from J, with 14 bases in between. This CDR3 is built from 15 residues. The germline gives CDR1 SGHTA, CDR2 FQGTGA. The CDR3 DNA reads as TGTGCCAGCAGCTTAAACTGGGGGCCCGGGGATACGCAGTATTTT. It is translated as CASSLNWGPGDTQYF. Full variable domain (rest looked up from reference TRBV7-3 and TRBJ2-3): GAGVSQTPSNKVTEKGKYVELRCDPISGHTALYWYRQSLGQGPEFLIYFQGTGAADDSGLPNDRFFAVRPEGSVSTLKIQRTERGDSAVYLCASSLNWGPGDTQYFGPGTRLTVL.

The chain links TRBV7-8 to TRBJ1-4; the D gene is possibly TRBD1 (6 bases). This CDR3 is built from 19 residues. Germline V gene lookup returns CDR1 SGHVS and CDR2 FQNEAQ. Deletions cut 5 bases from V and 7 bases from J, with 29 bases between. CDR3 sequence: CASSADNLGRQGSSEKLFF. The DNA of the CDR3 is TGTGCCAGCAGCGCCGATAATTTAGGCCGCCAGGGGAGTAGTGAAAAACTGTTTTTT.

There are many counts of this clonotype. This chain uses TRBV10-3 with TRBJ2-7; 9 bases are shared with TRBD2. From germline, CDR1 is ENHRY and CDR2 SYGVKD. The ends lost 11 bases at V and 0 bases at J; junction bases unmatched: 11. This CDR3 region has 15 residues. The CDR3 here is CAVSNLAGISYEQYF. The CDR3 nucleotides are TGTGCCGTATCAAACCTAGCGGGGATCTCCTACGAGCAGTACTTC.

V and J are TRBV7-2 and TRBJ1-1; possible D gene TRBD1, 5 bases. Germline V gives CDR1 SGHTA, CDR2 FQGNSA. V was pared by 5 bases and J by 11 bases, with 15 bases between. This CDR3 spans 12 amino acids. CDR3 in amino acids: CASSPPPGGAFF. CDR3 nucleotides: TGTGCCAGCAGCCCACCACCCGGGGGGGCTTTCTTT.

The CDR3 nucleotides are TGTGCCAGCAGCTTCGGACTAGCGAACTACATCGCCGATGAGCAGTTCTTC. It yields the protein CASSFGLANYIADEQFF. The gene calls are TRBV5-8 and TRBJ2-1; 9 bases map to TRBD2. V lost 2 bases to trimming and J lost 8 bases; unmatched junction nucleotides: 14. The V gene's germline CDR1 is SGHTS and CDR2 YDEGEE. CDR3 size: 17 residues.

This clonotype was observed many times. The gene calls are TRBV5-5 and TRBJ2-2; a weak D match, TRBD2 (5 bases). Trimming cost V 0 bases and J 0 bases, with 9 bases left between them. The CDR3 is 16 amino acids. The V gene's germline CDR1 is SGHKS and CDR2 YYEKEE (reference sequence). The CDR3 coding sequence is TGTGCCAGCAGCTTGGAAGGGAGAGCGAACACCGGGGAGCTGTTTTTT. Translation: CASSLEGRANTGELFF.

This clonotype was counted only a few times. J is TRBJ2-7 and V is TRBV14; a weak D match, TRBD2 (6 bases). V lost 2 bases to trimming and J lost 3 bases, with 17 bases between them. The CDR3 covers 16 residues. Looked up from germline, CDR1 is SGHDN and CDR2 is FVKESK. CDR3 in amino acids: CASSQTGAGRDYEQYF. The CDR3 region has the DNA TGTGCCAGCAGCCAAACCGGAGCGGGCAGGGACTACGAGCAGTACTTC.

This clonotype was found a few times. The V call is TRBV20-1, the J call TRBJ2-1, with TRBD2 matching over 8 bases. J lost 1 base, V lost 3 bases, and 2 bases had no gene match. Germline-derived CDR1 and CDR2 are DFQATT and SNEGSKA (reference sequence). The CDR3 extends over 14 amino acids. CDR3 in amino acids: CSARERGSYNEQFF. The CDR3 DNA reads as TGCAGTGCTAGGGAGCGGGGGTCCTACAATGAGCAGTTCTTC.

The chain combines TRBV14 with TRBJ2-7; tentatively, D is TRBD1 (6 bases). The CDR3 extends over 13 amino acids. Trimming shortened V by 4 bases and J by 3 bases, and 10 bases separated the two germline ends. Germline-derived CDR1 and CDR2 are SGHDN and FVKESK. The CDR3 region is CASSPRGFYEQYF. The CDR3 DNA is TGTGCCAGCAGCCCCAGGGGTTTCTACGAGCAGTACTTC.

A few counts support this clonotype. The V gene is TRBV7-8, the J gene TRBJ2-7; D possibly corresponds to TRBD1 (5 bases). The germline CDR1 and CDR2 sequences are SGHVS and FQNEAQ. The CDR3 is 16 amino acids. V dropped 2 bases and J dropped 3 bases, with 17 bases sitting between them. The CDR3 reads CASSLLGAGSLYEQYF. The CDR3 bases are TGTGCCAGCAGCTTATTAGGGGCCGGGTCTCTCTACGAGCAGTACTTC.

The V call is TRBV4-1, the J call TRBJ1-2; D is possibly TRBD1 (6 bases). This CDR3 spans 16 amino acids. Germline V gives CDR1 MGHRA, CDR2 YSYEKL. The V and J ends lost 1 base and 8 bases respectively, with 20 bases between them. CDR3 nucleotides: TGCGCCAGCAGCCAAGTGGTTGGTTATACAGGGAGAGGCTACACCTTC. Amino acids: CASSQVVGYTGRGYTF.